This TCR beta chain originates from a study of blood T cell repertoires in COVID-19. Study context: Specimens from acute and convalescent COVID-19 originated in the United States, Italy and Spain. Sample material is recorded as cDNA or gDNA derived from T cells, B-cell-depleted T cells, or PBMCs.

Source study methods: It was from reference gene primer amplification that nucleated cell counts were estimated. TCRdb keeps only in-frame clones here, not all; method: immunoSEQ multiplex PCR. The DNA gave D and trimming, while V, J and clone size come from that table. The sample lists about 500,000 clones; 80% to 90% were seen once. Seattle enrolled patients during active infection and tracked them longitudinally. V was trimmed by 7 bases and J by 6 bases, leaving 23 bases between them. Germline values: CDR1 SEHNR, CDR2 FQNEAQ (reference sequence). The CDR3 is made up of 16 amino acids. Sequences were obtained from peripheral blood. The V and J genes are TRBV7-9 and TRBJ2-3; a possible D gene is TRBD2 (5 bases). The source is a man aged 18 to 30 with COVID-19, enrolled during active disease. Written as DNA, the CDR3 is TGTGCCAGCACCCCGTGGGAGACTACGCTAACGGATACGCAGTATTTT. As protein: CASTPWETTLTDTQYF.